The 4 T cell receptor delta chains below all came from one sample that was sequenced in a study of gamma-delta chains in newborns, infants, children. TCRdb redid the clone calls on the reads with CATT. The sample records about 3,100 delta-chain clones, roughly 3.9% being singletons. The sequencing input was blood. The receptors come from a child who was a newborn, infant or young child, either healthy, febrile or measles-vaccinated (not recorded which).

With respect to this clone: The protein recorded in TCRdb matches a much larger clone and deviates from this DNA's translation at residue 11, suggesting a read error; the protein here is obtained by translating the DNA. V usage is TRDV2 and J usage is TRDJ3, with TRDD3 identical over 7 bases. The CDR3 has 18 amino acids. Looked up from germline, CDR1 is GEAIGNYY and CDR2 is EKD. The CDR3 DNA follows: TGTGCCTGTGACACCCTGGGGGTTAGCTCCCGGGACACCCGACAGATGTTTTTC. Amino acids: CACDTLGVSSRDTRQMFF.

As for this clone: A junction end diverges from the germline sequence, so it may reflect a read error. V is TRDV2 and J is TRDJ3; perhaps TRDD3 as D (6 bases). The J gene was missing in TCRdb and was found by matching the end of the DNA to germline. The length of the CDR3 is 20 residues. Germline CDR1 and CDR2: GEAIGNYY and EKD. The CDR3 protein is CACDAAGVTWLSWGTRQMFF. CDR3 sequence (DNA): TGTGCCTGTGACGCCGCTGGGGTGACTTGGCTCTCCTGGGGCACCCGACAGATGTTTTTC.

Judged by abundance, this clone is large. This CDR3 is also generated by other DNA sequences in the sample. V is TRDV2 and J is TRDJ2, with TRDD3 as a possible D gene (5 bases). The CDR3 covers 17 residues. Between the trimmed V and J ends, which lost 0 bases and 1 base, there was a span of 14 bases. Germline V CDR1 and CDR2: GEAIGNYY, EKD. The CDR3: CACDTVGMEVLTAQLFF. The CDR3 DNA reads as TGTGCCTGTGACACCGTTGGGATGGAGGTTTTGACAGCACAACTCTTCTTT.

Notes on this clone: For this DNA, TCRdb reports the protein of a much larger clone, which diverges at residue 6, most likely from a read error; the protein presented here is translated directly from the DNA. Other nucleotide sequences from this sample produce the same CDR3. The V gene is TRDV2, the J gene TRDJ3; D remains ambiguous. Germline-derived CDR1 and CDR2 are GEAIGNYY and EKD. Trimming left V 0 bases short and J 5 bases short, with 1 base between. This CDR3 spans 13 amino acids. CDR3 region: CACDTRDTRQMFF. The DNA of the CDR3 is TGTGCCTGTGACACCCGGGACACCCGACAGATGTTTTTC.